The 17 T cell receptor beta chains presented below share a single source sample, sequenced in a study of graft-versus-host responses after intestinal transplantation. TCRdb keeps only in-frame clones here, not all; method: immunoSEQ multiplex PCR. This table has some 150,000 clones, 80% to 95% appearing once. For these receptors, no antigen is known. The sequenced sample was unstimulated CD4+ T cells sorted from spleen or lymph node cells, obtained before intestinal transplant. These receptor sequences come from a human donor who received an intestinal transplant.

As concerns this clone: The junction differs from germline at one of its ends, possibly a read error. V and J are TRBV14 and TRBJ2-7; possible D gene TRBD2, 5 bases. The germline CDR1 and CDR2 sequences are SGHDN and FVKESK. This CDR3 contains 14 residues. CDR3 in amino acids: CARSHDYNRPEQYF. The CDR3 coding sequence is TGTGCCCGCAGCCACGACTATAACCGACCCGAGCAGTACTTC.

This clone appeared once. V is TRBV9 and J is TRBJ2-5; D unclear. Deletions cut 2 bases from V and 0 bases from J, with 8 bases between. This CDR3 spans 14 amino acids. The V gene's germline CDR1 is SGDLS and CDR2 YYNGEE. CDR3: CASSVGWDQETQYF. In DNA, the CDR3 is TGTGCCAGCAGCGTGGGGTGGGACCAAGAGACCCAGTACTTC.

The V gene is TRBV7-5, the J gene TRBJ2-1. TRBV7-5 is an annotated pseudogene. The CDR3 runs to 21 residues. CDR3 residues: CVRSPHGLGQPAVTRGNEQFF. DNA of the CDR3: TGTGTCAGAAGCCCCCACGGGTTGGGTCAGCCAGCGGTCACGAGGGGCAATGAGCAGTTCTTC.

The rearrangement joins TRBV4-2 to TRBJ2-5, with D possibly matching TRBD2 (6 bases). The J call may be incorrect, as the DNA end agrees better with TRBJ2-7. Per germline, CDR1 LGHNA and CDR2 YNFKEQ. CDR3 size: 15 residues. CDR3 in amino acids: CASRSFAGLSYEQYF. The CDR3 nucleotides read TGTGCCAGCAGATCGTTTGCGGGACTCTCCTACGAGCAGTACTTC.

The chain carries TRBV19 and TRBJ2-7, with 10 bases aligning to TRBD2. The CDR3 has 15 residues. Trimming at V came to 5 bases and at J to 4 bases, leaving 8 bases not matched to a gene. From germline, CDR1 is LNHDA and CDR2 SQIVND (reference sequence). CDR3 sequence: CASSRDASGGYEQYF. CDR3 nucleotide sequence: TGTGCCAGTAGTCGGGACGCTAGCGGGGGTTACGAGCAGTACTTC.

This chain uses TRBV6-1 with TRBJ2-7; D not certain. Per germline, CDR1 MNHNS and CDR2 SASEGT. The CDR3 spans 15 residues. V shed 0 bases and J shed 2 bases, with 11 bases lying between them. The CDR3 nucleotides are TGTGCCAGCAGTGAAGCCAACTCACTTACCTACGAGCAGTACTTC. Amino acids: CASSEANSLTYEQYF.

This clone was recorded only once. The junction departs from the called germline gene at one end, perhaps through a read error. The chain couples TRBV4-3 to TRBJ2-1, with D perhaps matching TRBD1 or TRBD2 (5 bases each). From germline, CDR1 is LGHNA and CDR2 YSLEER. The CDR3 extends over 14 amino acids. The CDR3 is CASNQEGPHNEQFF. CDR3 sequence (DNA): TGCGCCAGCAACCAAGAGGGACCACACAATGAGCAGTTCTTC.

This chain links TRBV19 with TRBJ1-5; D call uncertain. The CDR3 is made up of 15 amino acids. Germline V lookup: CDR1 LNHDA, CDR2 SQIVND (reference sequence). Between the trimmed V and J ends, which lost 4 bases and 3 bases, there was a span of 13 bases. CDR3 coding DNA: TGTGCCAGTAGTACTTCCGGGCCTTCCAATCAGCCCCAGCATTTT. Translating gives CASSTSGPSNQPQHF.

The V call is TRBV2, the J call TRBJ2-3, with D unclear. Germline assignment: CDR1 SNHLY and CDR2 FYNNEI. V dropped 7 bases and J dropped 3 bases, with 8 bases sitting between them. CDR3 length equals 12 residues. CDR3 residues: CASTLGTDTQYF. The CDR3 DNA reads as TGTGCCAGCACCCTTGGGACAGATACGCAGTATTTT.

The chain couples TRBV9 to TRBJ1-2; the match to TRBD1 covers 12 bases. There are 17 residues in the CDR3. The V segment lost 3 bases and the J segment 6 bases; nucleotides outside the gene matches: 12. Per the germline V gene, CDR1 is SGDLS and CDR2 is YYNGEE. The CDR3 protein is CASSGGTGGAAWHGYTF. The CDR3 nucleotides read TGTGCCAGCAGCGGTGGGACAGGGGGCGCCGCCTGGCATGGCTACACCTTC.

The genes are TRBV7-8 and TRBJ1-1; no clear D. The length of the CDR3 is 15 residues. Germline V gene sequence: CDR1 SGHVS, CDR2 FQNEAQ. V was cut by 1 base and J by 2 bases, with 11 bases left in between. In DNA form, the CDR3 reads TGTGCCAGCAGCTTAGAGGTGCGGGTTAACACTGAAGCTTTCTTT. Protein sequence: CASSLEVRVNTEAFF.

The V gene is TRBV5-1, the J gene TRBJ2-2; D remains ambiguous. This CDR3 is 17 amino acids long. Deletions cut 0 bases from V and 2 bases from J, with 14 bases between. Looked up from germline, CDR1 is SGHRS and CDR2 is YFSETQ. The CDR3 nucleotides are TGCGCCAGCAGCTTGGGTTTGGGAAGCACTAACACCGGGGAGCTGTTTTTT. Translation: CASSLGLGSTNTGELFF.

This clone was counted a single time. The chain has TRBV27 and TRBJ2-7; TRBD2 is a possible D gene (6 bases). The germline V gene has CDR1 MNHEY and CDR2 SMNVEV (reference sequence). V was trimmed by 7 bases and J by 3 bases, leaving 16 bases between them. The CDR3 has 14 residues. The CDR3 here is CASKVSGALYEQYF. CDR3 DNA sequence: TGTGCCAGCAAAGTCTCGGGAGCTCTCTACGAGCAGTACTTC.

V usage is TRBV30 and J usage is TRBJ2-5, with unresolved D. The J call is uncertain, as TRBJ2-7 better fits the DNA end. The germline gives CDR1 GTSNPN, CDR2 SVGIG (reference sequence). The CDR3 has 11 amino acids. The CDR3 region has the DNA TGTGCCTGGAGCCCCCTCTACGAGCAGTACTTC. The encoded protein is CAWSPLYEQYF.

The V and J genes are TRBV30 and TRBJ1-4, with TRBD1 matching 7 bases. V was clipped by 0 bases and J by 5 bases; unmatched bases: 6. Germline loops: CDR1 GTSNPN, CDR2 SVGIG (reference sequence). The CDR3 totals 15 residues. CDR3 amino acids: CAWSVQYRGNEKLFF. Written as DNA, the CDR3 is TGTGCCTGGAGTGTTCAATACAGGGGCAATGAAAAACTGTTTTTT.

The chain has TRBV30 and TRBJ1-1; D ambiguous. Deletions cut 3 bases from V and 3 bases from J, with 8 bases between. The CDR3 contains 12 residues. Germline CDR1 reads GTSNPN; CDR2 reads SVGIG (reference sequence). CDR3 nucleotide sequence: TGTGCCTGGAGGTCTTATTACACTGAAGCTTTCTTT. Translation: CAWRSYYTEAFF.

The chain recombines TRBV6-1 with TRBJ2-7, with TRBD2 matching 7 bases. The CDR3 spans 14 residues. Germline CDR1 MNHNS, CDR2 SASEGT. The ends lost 6 bases at V and 3 bases at J; junction bases unmatched: 8. CDR3 nucleotide sequence: TGTGCCAGCAGGCTGGGGGGGTCCGTCTACGAGCAGTACTTC. Residues: CASRLGGSVYEQYF.